A selection of T cell receptor beta chains follows, all from one sample in a study of spatial heterogeneity in lung cancer. TCRdb re-called the 5' RACE reads with MiXCR, one entry per CDR3 protein. The sample has about 120,000 distinct CDR3 sequences, more than 9% seen once. This material consisted of PBMCs, taken at follow-up. The receptors shown here come from a male donor with early-stage non-small cell lung cancer. CDR3s include the opening cysteine and the closing phenylalanine or tryptophan.

v_gene,j_gene,CDR3aa
TRBV18,TRBJ2-3,CASSPKDRGSTDTQYF
TRBV5-6,TRBJ2-7,CASSNPGTEFYEQYF
TRBV6-2/TRBV6-3,TRBJ2-7,CASRLGTGLLEQYF
TRBV27,TRBJ2-2,CASRGLGLNTGELFF
TRBV5-1,TRBJ2-1,CASSLSQGGVNEQFF
TRBV5-6,TRBJ1-6,CASSPIGTGGLSPLHF
TRBV6-5,TRBJ1-1,CASSYSSALNTEAFF
TRBV5-6,TRBJ1-4,CASSSPGWGARKLFF
TRBV9,TRBJ2-7,CASGPGTGVTLQYF
TRBV7-9,TRBJ2-7,CASSLAESYEQYF
TRBV18,TRBJ1-1,CASSPPGNTEAFF
TRBV20-1,TRBJ2-5,CSATQGDGYQETQYF
TRBV20-1,TRBJ2-7,CSASGRGLSEQYF
TRBV4-3,TRBJ2-7,CASSQDAGNRYEQYF
TRBV3-1,TRBJ2-7,CASSPPSSYEQYF
TRBV20-1,TRBJ1-2,CSASPGQVNYGYTF
TRBV7-8,TRBJ1-1,CASSLVRGRGTEAFF
TRBV29-1,TRBJ2-3,CSVAGLASTDTQYF